What follows are 30 T cell receptor beta chains derived from one specimen sequenced in a study of OX40 agonist ivuxolimab in advanced cancers. Generated by immunoSEQ multiplex PCR, the TCRdb table keeps only in-frame clones and is missing some. This table holds tens of thousands of clones, about 93% found once. Sequenced here: CD4+ or CD8+ T cells sorted from blood, sampled in a trial of the OX40 agonist ivuxolimab. Source of these receptors: an adult with an advanced solid tumor such as melanoma, head and neck, liver or kidney cancer.

The CDR3 spells CASGTSGRNNEQFF. The DNA for the CDR3 is TGCGCCAGCGGGACTAGCGGGAGGAACAATGAGCAGTTCTTC. The chain carries TRBV5-1 and TRBJ2-1; 15 nucleotides line up with TRBD2. With 7 bases clipped from V and 5 bases from J, the junction kept 1 base outside the gene matches. Germline V gene data show CDR1 as SGHRS and CDR2 as YFSETQ. The CDR3 has 14 amino acids.

The chain links TRBV10-1 to TRBJ1-3; D is unclear. There are 11 residues in the CDR3. The germline gives CDR1 WNHNN, CDR2 SYGVQD (reference sequence). V dropped 5 bases and J dropped 3 bases, with 2 bases sitting between them. The chain's CDR3 is CASSLGNTIYF. Written as DNA, the CDR3 is TGCGCCAGCAGTCTTGGAAACACCATATATTTT.

V usage is TRBV11-2 and J usage is TRBJ2-6; 10 bases line up with TRBD2. The germline CDR1 and CDR2 sequences are SGHAT and FQNNGV. The CDR3 extends over 19 amino acids. The V segment lost 9 bases and the J segment 3 bases; nucleotides outside the gene matches: 17. As DNA, the CDR3 is TGTGCCAGTAACCTAAGGGGGGCTAGCGGGAGCGGTGGGGCCAACGTCCTGACTTTC. Amino acids: CASNLRGASGSGGANVLTF.

J is TRBJ2-1 and V is TRBV9; D tentatively fits TRBD1 or TRBD2 (5 bases each). The germline V gene has CDR1 SGDLS and CDR2 YYNGEE. V lost 3 bases and J 2 bases, leaving 9 bases between the germline ends. The CDR3 runs to 14 residues. CDR3 coding DNA: TGTGCCAGCAGCGGACCGGGACCCTACAATGAGCAGTTCTTC. Encoded protein: CASSGPGPYNEQFF.

The rearrangement joins TRBV10-2 to TRBJ1-2, with D perhaps TRBD1 (5 bases). Trimming stripped 3 bases from V and 0 bases from J, with 5 bases between. This CDR3 region has 13 residues. In germline, CDR1 is WSHSY, CDR2 SAAADI. In DNA, the CDR3 is TGCGCCAGCAGTGAAGGGGCTAACTATGGCTACACCTTC. Protein product: CASSEGANYGYTF.

V is TRBV5-1 and J is TRBJ2-5, with 9 bases aligning to TRBD2. The CDR3 runs to 16 residues. The trim removed 1 base at V and 1 base at J, leaving 5 bases unmatched. Looked up from germline, CDR1 is SGHRS and CDR2 is YFSETQ. Here the CDR3 DNA reads TGCGCCAGCAGCTTGATGACTAGCGGTCCCCAAGAGACCCAGTACTTC. This translates into CASSLMTSGPQETQYF. Combining the CDR3 with reference TRBV5-1 and TRBJ2-5 gives the whole variable domain KAGVTQTPRYLIKTRGQQVTLSCSPISGHRSVSWYQQTPGQGLQFLFEYFSETQRNKGNFPGRFSGRQFSNSRSEMNVSTLELGDSALYLCASSLMTSGPQETQYFGPGTRLLVL.

V is TRBV9 and J is TRBJ2-3; D not certain. Between the trimmed V and J ends, which lost 0 bases and 5 bases, there was a span of 4 bases. The CDR3 covers 12 residues. Germline V CDR1 and CDR2: SGDLS, YYNGEE. This CDR3 is CASSVDGDTQYF. DNA for the CDR3: TGTGCCAGCAGCGTAGATGGAGATACGCAGTATTTT.

This chain connects TRBV5-4 to TRBJ2-2; 7 positions agree with TRBD1. Germline CDR1 is SGHNT and CDR2 is YYREEE (reference sequence). CDR3 length: 16 residues. Unmatched junction bases numbered 8, after V lost 0 bases and J lost 6 bases. CDR3 nucleotides: TGTGCCAGCAGCTTGGCCCAGACAGGGTGGGCCGGGGAGCTGTTTTTT. Its protein is CASSLAQTGWAGELFF.

This chain links TRBV12-5 with TRBJ2-2; 10 bases line up with TRBD2. Germline CDR1 is LGHNT and CDR2 is FRNRAP. CDR3 length: 14 amino acids. Losses at the gene ends were 6 bases for V and 7 bases for J; bases not matched to a gene: 5. DNA for the CDR3: TGTGCTAGTGGGTCTAGCGGGAGAGGCGGGGAGCTGTTTTTT. This gives the protein CASGSSGRGGELFF. Full variable domain (missing parts from reference TRBV12-5 and TRBJ2-2): DARVTQTPRHKVTEMGQEVTMRCQPILGHNTVFWYRQTMMQGLELLAYFRNRAPLDDSGMPKDRFSAEMPDATLATLKIQPSEPRDSAVYFCASGSSGRGGELFFGEGSRLTVL.

For the CDR3, the DNA is TGTGCCAGCGGGGGGGACTACCGCACAGATACGCAGTATTTT. Amino acids: CASGGDYRTDTQYF. The V call is TRBV6-5, the J call TRBJ2-3; 7 bases align to TRBD2. Germline V lookup: CDR1 MNHEY, CDR2 SVGAGI. This CDR3 has 14 residues. V shed 8 bases, J shed 1 base, and the junction held 6 bases outside the gene matches.

The chain uses TRBV5-1 and TRBJ2-7; 9 nucleotides align to TRBD1. There are 13 residues in the CDR3. V dropped 5 bases and J dropped 3; count of bases not matched to a gene: 3. Germline assignment: CDR1 SGHRS and CDR2 YFSETQ. Here the CDR3 DNA reads TGCGCCAGCAGTCGACAGGGGGACTACGAGCAGTACTTC. Translated, it gives CASSRQGDYEQYF.

The gene calls are TRBV19 and TRBJ2-1; D is uncertain. With 5 bases removed from V and 3 bases from J, the gap between germline ends came to 17 bases. The CDR3 is made up of 16 amino acids. CDR1 LNHDA and CDR2 SQIVND come from the germline V gene (reference sequence). The DNA for the CDR3 is TGTGCCAGTAGTGTGGATACAACCCCTATCTACAATGAGCAGTTCTTC. Amino acid sequence: CASSVDTTPIYNEQFF.

This clone has just one count. The V and J genes are TRBV30 and TRBJ2-4; TRBD1 matches at 9 bases. Looked up from germline, CDR1 is GTSNPN and CDR2 is SVGIG (reference sequence). This CDR3 contains 14 residues. V shed 4 bases, J shed 8 bases, and the junction held 9 bases outside the gene matches. CDR3 coding DNA: TGTGCCTGGAACTTGGGACAGGGAGTTCACATTCAGTACTTC. This sequence encodes CAWNLGQGVHIQYF.

The chain recombines TRBV19 with TRBJ2-6; 9 bases line up with TRBD1. Trimming took 3 bases from V and 3 from J; bases not matched to a gene: 9. The CDR3 sequence is 18 residues long. Germline V gene data show CDR1 as LNHDA and CDR2 as SQIVND (reference sequence). CDR3 sequence reads: CASSIRTGAGFGANVLTF. Here the CDR3 DNA reads TGTGCCAGTAGTATCCGGACAGGGGCTGGTTTTGGGGCCAACGTCCTGACTTTC.

This clone was recorded a few times. The chain recombines TRBV19 with TRBJ1-5, with D maybe TRBD1 (5 bases). Trimming pared 5 bases from V and 6 bases from J, leaving 14 bases between. Germline assignment: CDR1 LNHDA and CDR2 SQIVND (reference sequence). CDR3 length equals 14 residues. DNA for the CDR3: TGTGCCAGTAGTTCCCCCAGGGAGGGTCAGCCCCAGCATTTT. Translating it yields CASSSPREGQPQHF.

J is TRBJ1-3 and V is TRBV27, with D possibly being TRBD1 (5 bases). The CDR3 has 14 amino acids. The germline gives CDR1 MNHEY, CDR2 SMNVEV (reference sequence). V was trimmed by 8 bases and J by 4 bases, leaving 15 bases between them. The CDR3 region is CASRRDSRGNTIYF. In DNA, the CDR3 is TGTGCCAGCCGGCGGGACTCTAGGGGAAACACCATATATTTT.

The gene calls are TRBV27 and TRBJ1-2, with 11 bases identical to TRBD1. J lost 4 bases, V lost 6 bases, and 4 bases had no gene match. From germline, CDR1 is MNHEY and CDR2 SMNVEV (reference sequence). This CDR3 has 14 residues. The CDR3 coding sequence is TGTGCCAGCAGACGGACAGGGGGCGGCTATGGCTACACCTTC. It specifies CASRRTGGGYGYTF.

This sequence joins TRBV19 and TRBJ2-1; TRBD2 agrees at 8 bases. Per germline, CDR1 LNHDA and CDR2 SQIVND (reference sequence). V was pared by 5 bases and J by 5 bases, with 11 bases of the junction left unmatched. CDR3 length equals 16 residues. CDR3 amino acids: CASSLWGSGTNNEQFF. The CDR3 DNA reads as TGTGCCAGTAGTCTCTGGGGTAGCGGGACTAACAATGAGCAGTTCTTC.

This chain links TRBV30 with TRBJ1-2; D is perhaps TRBD1 (5 bases). The CDR3 is 12 residues long. Trimming took 5 bases from V and 8 from J, leaving 15 bases between them. CDR1 and CDR2 from the germline V gene are GTSNPN and SVGIG (reference sequence). The CDR3 spells CAWAPGGGGYTF. The CDR3 region has the DNA TGTGCCTGGGCCCCGGGGGGAGGGGGCTACACCTTC.

V is TRBV5-1 and J is TRBJ1-4; a weak D match, TRBD1 (5 bases). The CDR3 runs 16 residues. Germline CDR1 SGHRS, CDR2 YFSETQ. Deletions cut 3 bases from V and 0 bases from J, with 12 bases between. CDR3 region: CASSWRQQPTNEKLFF. The DNA of the CDR3 is TGCGCCAGCAGCTGGAGACAGCAGCCAACTAATGAAAAACTGTTTTTT.

The rearrangement uses TRBV27 and TRBJ2-3, with D uncertain. CDR1 is MNHEY and CDR2 is SMNVEV in the germline V gene (reference sequence). The CDR3 is made up of 14 amino acids. The V end lost 10 bases, the J end lost 0 bases, and 14 bases lay between the germline ends. The CDR3 DNA reads as TGTGCCACGGGTCGTGGCCCTAGCACAGATACGCAGTATTTT. Amino acids: CATGRGPSTDTQYF.

V is TRBV6-5 and J is TRBJ1-3; 12 bases align to TRBD1. The V and J ends lost 6 bases and 1 base, in that order; junction bases with no gene match: 1. Germline CDR1 reads MNHEY; CDR2 reads SVGAGI. This CDR3 contains 15 residues. In DNA form, the CDR3 reads TGTGCCAGCAGGGGACAGGGGGCGTCTGGAAACACCATATATTTT. Encoded protein: CASRGQGASGNTIYF.

This chain joins TRBV5-4 and TRBJ2-1; D may be TRBD1 (5 bases). The CDR3 sequence is 17 residues long. The germline V gene encodes CDR1 SGHNT and CDR2 YYREEE (reference sequence). V was clipped by 0 bases and J by 2 bases, with 15 bases between them. DNA of the CDR3: TGTGCCAGCAGCTTGGACAGGCGGATGGGAACCTACAATGAGCAGTTCTTC. Translating gives CASSLDRRMGTYNEQFF.

The CDR3 DNA follows: TGTGCCAGCAGTTTTCGGACAGGGCCCTACGAGCAGTACTTC. Its translation is CASSFRTGPYEQYF. The chain carries TRBV27 and TRBJ2-7, with 8 nucleotides matching TRBD1. The V segment lost 3 bases and the J segment 2 bases; nucleotides outside the gene matches: 3. Per germline, CDR1 MNHEY and CDR2 SMNVEV (reference sequence). The CDR3 runs 14 residues.

This clone was counted once. The chain employs TRBV5-1 and TRBJ2-3; 8 bases match TRBD1. The CDR3 totals 15 residues. The junction had 9 bases not matched to a gene; V was cut back by 6 bases and J by 3 bases. From germline, CDR1 is SGHRS and CDR2 YFSETQ. CDR3 amino acids: CASNPRGRLTDTQYF. CDR3 nucleotide sequence: TGCGCCAGCAACCCCAGGGGGCGACTAACAGATACGCAGTATTTT.

V gene TRBV4-1 combines with J gene TRBJ1-2, with TRBD1 matching 8 bases. Germline loops: CDR1 MGHRA, CDR2 YSYEKL. CDR3 size: 17 residues. V shed 1 base, J shed 6 bases, and the junction held 13 bases outside the gene matches. The CDR3 reads CASSQVLAGRGRDGYTF. The CDR3 DNA reads as TGCGCCAGCAGCCAAGTACTGGCCGGCAGGGGGCGAGATGGCTACACCTTC.

This sequence joins TRBV10-1 and TRBJ2-3, with D possibly TRBD2 on 5 matching bases. V was cut by 8 bases and J by 3 bases, with 18 bases left in between. There are 15 residues in the CDR3. Germline values: CDR1 WNHNN, CDR2 SYGVQD (reference sequence). The CDR3 is CASSSGTTGTDTQYF. The DNA for the CDR3 is TGCGCCAGCTCTAGTGGTACCACGGGGACAGATACGCAGTATTTT.

V is TRBV5-4 and J is TRBJ2-5, with 12 bases that match TRBD2. Trimming removed 0 bases from V and 4 bases from J; junction bases left unmatched: 1. The CDR3 extends over 15 amino acids. CDR1 and CDR2 from the germline V gene are SGHNT and YYREEE (reference sequence). The CDR3 nucleotides are TGTGCCAGCAGCTTGGTGGGACTAGCGGGAGAGACCCAGTACTTC. It codes for CASSLVGLAGETQYF.

The J gene is TRBJ2-5, the V gene TRBV30, with a possible D match to TRBD2 (6 bases). Germline values: CDR1 GTSNPN, CDR2 SVGIG (reference sequence). The germline V and J ends were trimmed by 2 bases and 7 bases, with 14 bases remaining between them. CDR3 length: 13 amino acids. CDR3 in DNA: TGTGCCTGGAGTATGGGGCGGGACGTGACCCAGTACTTC. This codes for CAWSMGRDVTQYF.

The genes are TRBV7-9 and TRBJ2-3; 8 positions match TRBD2. V shed 3 bases, J shed 2 bases, and the junction held 7 bases outside the gene matches. The CDR3 has 16 amino acids. CDR1 is SEHNR, CDR2 FQNEAQ, per germline (reference sequence). Written as DNA, the CDR3 is TGTGCCAGCAGCTTCCCCCCGGGAGGGCCCACAGATACGCAGTATTTT. This translates into CASSFPPGGPTDTQYF.